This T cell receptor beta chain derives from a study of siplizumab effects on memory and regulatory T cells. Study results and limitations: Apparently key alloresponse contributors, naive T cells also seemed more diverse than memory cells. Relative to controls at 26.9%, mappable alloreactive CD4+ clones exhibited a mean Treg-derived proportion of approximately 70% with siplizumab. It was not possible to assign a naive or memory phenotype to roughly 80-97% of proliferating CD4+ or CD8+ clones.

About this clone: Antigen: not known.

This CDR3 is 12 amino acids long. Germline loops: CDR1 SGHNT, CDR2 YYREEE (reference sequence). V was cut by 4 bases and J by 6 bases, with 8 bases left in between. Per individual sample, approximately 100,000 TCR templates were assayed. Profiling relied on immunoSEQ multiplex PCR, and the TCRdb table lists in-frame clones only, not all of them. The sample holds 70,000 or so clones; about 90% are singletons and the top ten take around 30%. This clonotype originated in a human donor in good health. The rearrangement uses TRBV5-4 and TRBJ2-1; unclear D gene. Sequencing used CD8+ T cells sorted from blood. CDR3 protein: CASSGLLNEQFF. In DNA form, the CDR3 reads TGTGCCAGCAGCGGGCTCCTCAATGAGCAGTTCTTC.